The 22 T cell receptor beta chains given below trace back to one sample, sequenced in a study of neurological immune-mediated disorders. Via MiXCR, TCRdb re-called the 5' RACE reads, giving one row per CDR3 protein. The table lists some 80,000 distinct CDR3 sequences, about 4.5% of them singletons. Specified time point: longitudinal time-point 3. Sequencing used PBMCs. These receptors were taken from a woman in her sixties or seventies with multiple sclerosis.

This clonotype occurred many times. The rearrangement joins TRBV5-1 to TRBJ2-1; 10 bases match TRBD2. Trimming cost V 0 bases and J 2 bases; bases outside gene matches: 8. This CDR3 is built from 18 residues. In germline, CDR1 is SGHRS, CDR2 YFSETQ. CDR3: CASSLGGSGGPPYNEQFF. The CDR3 nucleotides are TGCGCCAGCAGCTTGGGTGGTAGCGGGGGGCCCCCCTACAATGAGCAGTTCTTC.

This clonotype showed up many times. The rearrangement joins TRBV20-1 to TRBJ1-1; D might be TRBD1 (5 bases). V was pared by 0 bases and J by 11 bases, with 13 bases between. The length of the CDR3 is 12 residues. The germline gives CDR1 DFQATT, CDR2 SNEGSKA (reference sequence). The CDR3, as DNA: TGCAGTGCTAGAGATCGGGGCCAGGGCGCTTTCTTT. Translation: CSARDRGQGAFF.

As to this clonotype: The junction and the germline gene differ at one end; a read error may be behind it. The chain couples TRBV11-2 to TRBJ2-7; 7 bases line up with TRBD1. The germline V gene encodes CDR1 SGHAT and CDR2 FQNNGV. CDR3 length equals 13 residues. CDR3 DNA: TGTGCCAGCACCTTACAGGGGACCTCTGAGCAGTACTTC. This gives the protein CASTLQGTSEQYF.

The sample holds a few counts of this clonotype. One junction end disagrees with the germline gene, perhaps due to a read error. The chain joins TRBV11-2 to TRBJ2-1; D not certain. Germline V gives CDR1 SGHAT, CDR2 FQNNGV. The CDR3 is 13 residues long. The CDR3 DNA is TGTGCCAACAGCTTAGTCGGAGTCAATGAGCAGTTCTTC. Its protein is CANSLVGVNEQFF.

Details on this clonotype: This could be a read error, since a much larger clone is one nucleotide away. The chain couples TRBV29-1 to TRBJ2-1; D remains ambiguous. Looked up from germline, CDR1 is SQVTM and CDR2 is ANQGSEA. CDR3 length: 14 residues. The CDR3 nucleotides are TGCAGAGTTGGTTTATCAGTTACTTACAATGAGCAGTTCTTC. It encodes CRVGLSVTYNEQFF.

This clonotype was detected many times. V gene TRBV5-1 combines with J gene TRBJ1-2; a possible D gene is TRBD1 (6 bases). The length of the CDR3 is 15 residues. Between the trimmed V and J ends, which lost 4 bases and 3 bases, there was a span of 16 bases. Germline CDR1 SGHRS, CDR2 YFSETQ. The DNA for the CDR3 is TGCGCCAGCAGCGGATCGACGAGGGGGGACTATGGCTACACCTTC. As protein: CASSGSTRGDYGYTF.

This clonotype was recorded at least ten times. The DNA for the CDR3 is TGTGCCAGCACCCGACAGGAGTTCAGCAATGAGCAGTTCTTC. Amino acid sequence: CASTRQEFSNEQFF. The rearrangement links TRBV6-5 to TRBJ2-1, with D maybe TRBD1 (6 bases). From germline, CDR1 is MNHEY and CDR2 SVGAGI. Trimming stripped 7 bases from V and 6 bases from J, with 16 bases between. The CDR3 contains 14 residues.

This clonotype was detected many times. The genes are TRBV27 and TRBJ2-7; D gene ambiguous. Trimming pared 3 bases from V and 0 bases from J, leaving 9 bases between. The CDR3 spans 14 residues. From germline, CDR1 is MNHEY and CDR2 SMNVEV (reference sequence). This CDR3 reads CASSFHGNSYEQYF. DNA for the CDR3: TGTGCCAGCAGTTTCCACGGTAACTCCTACGAGCAGTACTTC.

In its sample, this clonotype was seen many times. The CDR3 DNA follows: TGTGCCAGCAGCTTGGGACCCAGGGAGCAGTTCTTC. Protein product: CASSLGPREQFF. The chain links TRBV11-3 to TRBJ2-1, with D perhaps given as TRBD1 or TRBD2 (5 bases each). The germline CDR1 and CDR2 sequences are SGHNT and YENEEA. V was cut by 3 bases and J by 10 bases, with 10 bases left in between. This CDR3 contains 12 residues.

This clonotype has at least ten counts. V gene TRBV5-1 combines with J gene TRBJ2-7; D not resolved. The CDR3 is 13 residues long. Germline CDR1 reads SGHRS; CDR2 reads YFSETQ. The V end lost 0 bases, the J end lost 5 bases, and 9 bases lay between the germline ends. The CDR3 is CASSLDLINEQYF. Here the CDR3 DNA reads TGCGCCAGCAGCTTGGATCTCATAAACGAGCAGTACTTC.

This clonotype appeared many times. V is TRBV7-2 and J is TRBJ2-7; 8 bases agree with TRBD1. Germline assignment: CDR1 SGHTA and CDR2 FQGNSA. Unmatched junction bases numbered 12, after V lost 5 bases and J lost 6 bases. The CDR3 sequence is 15 residues long. The CDR3 spells CASSPRGQSSGEQYF. CDR3 DNA: TGTGCCAGCAGCCCCAGGGGGCAGAGCTCAGGCGAGCAGTACTTC.

This clonotype was counted at least ten times. This chain joins TRBV5-1 and TRBJ2-2, with D hard to call. Germline V gene lookup returns CDR1 SGHRS and CDR2 YFSETQ. The CDR3 has 14 residues. V shed 7 bases and J shed 4 bases, with 14 bases lying between them. CDR3 bases: TGCGCCAGCGCCAAGGGTGCTACCACCGGGGAGCTGTTTTTT. Protein product: CASAKGATTGELFF.

In its sample, this clonotype was seen a few times. This chain links TRBV19 with TRBJ1-3, with unresolved D. The CDR3 has 13 amino acids. Germline values: CDR1 LNHDA, CDR2 SQIVND (reference sequence). CDR3 nucleotide sequence: TGTGCGGCGAAAGGCTTCTCTGGAAACACCATATATTTT. Translated: CAAKGFSGNTIYF. Full variable domain (missing parts from reference TRBV19 and TRBJ1-3): DGGITQSPKYLFRKEGQNVTLSCEQNLNHDAMYWYRQDPGQGLRLIYYSQIVNDFQKGDIAEGYSVSREKKESFPLTVTSAQKNPTAFYLCAAKGFSGNTIYFGEGSWLTVV.

This clonotype was seen ten or more times. V is TRBV4-1 and J is TRBJ1-3; unclear D gene. Trimming shortened V by 0 bases and J by 1 base, and 10 bases separated the two germline ends. Germline CDR1 is MGHRA and CDR2 is YSYEKL. This CDR3 has 16 amino acids. CDR3 coding DNA: TGCGCCAGCAGCCAAGACGTTCGGTCGTCTGGAAACACCATATATTTT. Translated: CASSQDVRSSGNTIYF.

This clonotype appeared many times. This chain connects TRBV12-3 or TRBV12-4 to TRBJ1-1, with D hard to call. This CDR3 contains 13 residues. V was shortened by 6 bases and J by 7 bases, with 15 bases between the two germline ends. The CDR3 spells CASRRAWEGEAFF. The CDR3 DNA follows: TGTGCCAGCAGACGGGCGTGGGAGGGTGAAGCTTTCTTT.

There are many counts of this clonotype. The chain joins TRBV14 to TRBJ2-1; D could derive from TRBD1 or TRBD2 (5 bases each). The CDR3 sequence is 15 residues long. V was cut by 4 bases and J by 7 bases, with 17 bases left in between. Germline V gene sequence: CDR1 SGHDN, CDR2 FVKESK. The CDR3 DNA is TGTGCCAGCAGCCCGGGGCAGGGCAAGGGGAATGAGCAGTTCTTC. It translates to CASSPGQGKGNEQFF.

This clonotype was counted at least ten times. The chain has TRBV5-6 and TRBJ2-7; D ambiguous. This CDR3 spans 14 amino acids. With 4 bases removed from V and 3 bases from J, the gap between germline ends came to 14 bases. Per the germline V gene, CDR1 is SGHDT and CDR2 is YYEEEE. The CDR3 region has the DNA TGTGCCAGCAGCGTCCACGGGCTTGGCTACGAGCAGTACTTC. Protein sequence: CASSVHGLGYEQYF.

The table lists this clonotype with many counts. V usage is TRBV15 and J usage is TRBJ1-4; possible D gene TRBD1, 5 bases. The CDR3 loop spans 14 amino acids. The V end lost 0 bases, the J end lost 5 bases, and 7 bases lay between the germline ends. CDR1 and CDR2 from the germline V gene are LNHNV and YYDKDF (reference sequence). The CDR3 loop reads CATSREGRNEKLFF. The CDR3 bases are TGTGCCACCAGCAGAGAGGGGCGGAATGAAAAACTGTTTTTT.

This clonotype has at least ten counts. V and J are TRBV5-1 and TRBJ2-1, with D uncertain. The CDR3 is 14 amino acids. The germline V gene has CDR1 SGHRS and CDR2 YFSETQ. Trimming left V 0 bases short and J 7 bases short, with 11 bases between. CDR3 region: CASSLVGPTNEQFF. CDR3 coding DNA: TGCGCCAGCAGCTTGGTAGGGCCTACTAATGAGCAGTTCTTC.

This clonotype was counted many times. V gene TRBV5-1 combines with J gene TRBJ2-2; 7 bases line up with TRBD2. The CDR3 extends over 17 amino acids. The trim removed 0 bases at V and 4 bases at J, leaving 9 bases unmatched. The germline V gene encodes CDR1 SGHRS and CDR2 YFSETQ. The CDR3 sequence: CASSLEGQTSPTGELFF. CDR3 in DNA: TGCGCCAGCAGCTTGGAAGGGCAGACTAGCCCCACCGGGGAGCTGTTTTTT.

This clonotype showed up many times. This rearrangement joins TRBV7-9 to TRBJ2-1; no firm D call. V was pared by 5 bases and J by 5 bases, with 10 bases between. The CDR3 is 13 residues long. CDR1 SEHNR and CDR2 FQNEAQ come from the germline V gene (reference sequence). The chain's CDR3 is CASSLVRHNEQFF. Written as DNA, the CDR3 is TGTGCCAGCAGCCTAGTCCGGCACAATGAGCAGTTCTTC.

This clonotype was found many times. The gene calls are TRBV7-9 and TRBJ2-1; the D is unclear. V lost 2 bases to trimming and J lost 0 bases, with 17 bases between them. The CDR3 has 18 residues. Per the germline V gene, CDR1 is SEHNR and CDR2 is FQNEAQ (reference sequence). Here the CDR3 reads CASSLKNPGSLSYNEQFF. The DNA of the CDR3 is TGTGCCAGCAGCTTAAAGAACCCGGGCTCCCTCTCCTACAATGAGCAGTTCTTC.